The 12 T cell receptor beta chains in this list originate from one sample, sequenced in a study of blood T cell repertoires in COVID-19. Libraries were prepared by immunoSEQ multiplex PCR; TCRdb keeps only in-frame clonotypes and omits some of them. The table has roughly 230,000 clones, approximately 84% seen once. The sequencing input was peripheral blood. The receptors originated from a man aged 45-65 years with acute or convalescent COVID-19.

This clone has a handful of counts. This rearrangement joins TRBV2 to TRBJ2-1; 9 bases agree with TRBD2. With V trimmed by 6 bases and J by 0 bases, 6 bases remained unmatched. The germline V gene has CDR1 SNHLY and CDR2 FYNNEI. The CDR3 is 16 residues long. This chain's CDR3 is CASRASGASSYNEQFF. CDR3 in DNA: TGTGCCAGCAGGGCTAGCGGGGCAAGCTCCTACAATGAGCAGTTCTTC.

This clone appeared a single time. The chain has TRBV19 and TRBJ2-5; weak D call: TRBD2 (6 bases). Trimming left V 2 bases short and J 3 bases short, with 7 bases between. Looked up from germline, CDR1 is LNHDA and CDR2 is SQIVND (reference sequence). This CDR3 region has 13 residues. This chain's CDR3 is CASSIWGEETQYF. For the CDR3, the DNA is TGTGCCAGTAGTATATGGGGGGAAGAGACCCAGTACTTC.

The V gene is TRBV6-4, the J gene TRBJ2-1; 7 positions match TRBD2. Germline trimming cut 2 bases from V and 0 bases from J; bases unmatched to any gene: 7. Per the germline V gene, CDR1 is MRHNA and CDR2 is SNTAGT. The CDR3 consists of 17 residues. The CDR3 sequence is CASSDRPSSGSYNEQFF. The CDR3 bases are TGTGCCAGCAGTGACCGCCCCTCTAGCGGCTCCTACAATGAGCAGTTCTTC.

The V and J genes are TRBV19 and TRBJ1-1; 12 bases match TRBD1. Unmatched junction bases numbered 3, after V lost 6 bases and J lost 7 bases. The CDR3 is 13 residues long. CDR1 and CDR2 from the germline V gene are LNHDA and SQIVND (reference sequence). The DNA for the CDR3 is TGTGCCAGTAGGGGACAGGGGGCAGGTGAAGCTTTCTTT. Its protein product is CASRGQGAGEAFF. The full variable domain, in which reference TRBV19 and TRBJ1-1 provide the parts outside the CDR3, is DGGITQSPKYLFRKEGQNVTLSCEQNLNHDAMYWYRQDPGQGLRLIYYSQIVNDFQKGDIAEGYSVSREKKESFPLTVTSAQKNPTAFYLCASRGQGAGEAFFGQGTRLTVV.

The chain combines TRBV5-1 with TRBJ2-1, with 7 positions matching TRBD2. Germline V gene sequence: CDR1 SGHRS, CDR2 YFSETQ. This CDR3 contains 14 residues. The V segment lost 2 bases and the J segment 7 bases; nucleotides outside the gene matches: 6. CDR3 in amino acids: CASSFVGGLNEQFF. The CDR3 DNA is TGCGCCAGCAGCTTCGTGGGAGGGCTGAATGAGCAGTTCTTC.

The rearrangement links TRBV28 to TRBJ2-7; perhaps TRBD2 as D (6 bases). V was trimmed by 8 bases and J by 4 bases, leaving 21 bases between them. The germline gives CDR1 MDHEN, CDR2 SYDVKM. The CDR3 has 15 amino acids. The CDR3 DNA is TGTGCCAGCCGGCCCTATCTAGCGCACAGGTACGAGCAGTACTTC. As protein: CASRPYLAHRYEQYF.

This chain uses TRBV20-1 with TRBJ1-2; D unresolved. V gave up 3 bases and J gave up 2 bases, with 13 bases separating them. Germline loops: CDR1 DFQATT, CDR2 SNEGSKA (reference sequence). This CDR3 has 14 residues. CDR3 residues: CSASAITPNYGYTF. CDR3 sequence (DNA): TGCAGTGCTAGTGCTATTACGCCGAACTATGGCTACACCTTC.

This CDR3 is CASSSVAGWSYNEQFF. The CDR3 DNA reads as TGTGCCAGCAGCTCTGTAGCGGGTTGGTCCTACAATGAGCAGTTCTTC. The chain carries TRBV14 and TRBJ2-1; 7 bases are shared with TRBD2. Losses at the gene ends were 5 bases for V and 1 base for J; bases not matched to a gene: 8. The CDR3 runs 16 residues. Per germline, CDR1 SGHDN and CDR2 FVKESK. Complete variable domain (other parts from reference TRBV14 and TRBJ2-1): EAGVTQFPSHSVIEKGQTVTLRCDPISGHDNLYWYRRVMGKEIKFLLHFVKESKQDESGMPNNRFLAERTGGTYSTLKVQPAELEDSGVYFCASSSVAGWSYNEQFFGPGTRLTVL.

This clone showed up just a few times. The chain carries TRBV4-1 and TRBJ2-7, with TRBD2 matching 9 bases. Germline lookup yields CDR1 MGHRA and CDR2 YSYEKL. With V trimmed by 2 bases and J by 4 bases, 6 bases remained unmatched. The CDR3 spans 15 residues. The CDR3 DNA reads TGCGCCAGCAGCCAATTGGCGGGGGGGTGGTACGAGCAGTACTTC. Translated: CASSQLAGGWYEQYF.

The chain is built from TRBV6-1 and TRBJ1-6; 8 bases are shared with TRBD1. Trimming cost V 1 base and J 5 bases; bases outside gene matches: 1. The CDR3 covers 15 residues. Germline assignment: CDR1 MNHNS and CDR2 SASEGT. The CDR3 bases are TGTGCCAGCAGTGAAGGGACAGGGAATAATTCACCCCTCCACTTT. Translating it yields CASSEGTGNNSPLHF.

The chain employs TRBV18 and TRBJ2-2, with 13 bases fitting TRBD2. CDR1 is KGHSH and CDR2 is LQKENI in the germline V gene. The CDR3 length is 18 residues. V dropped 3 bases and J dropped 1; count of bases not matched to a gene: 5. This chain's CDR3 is CASSPRLAGGLNTGELFF. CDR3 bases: TGTGCCAGCTCACCTCGACTAGCGGGAGGCTTGAACACCGGGGAGCTGTTTTTT. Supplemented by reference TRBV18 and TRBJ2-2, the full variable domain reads NAGVMQNPRHLVRRRGQEARLRCSPMKGHSHVYWYRQLPEEGLKFMVYLQKENIIDESGMPKERFSAEFPKEGPSILRIQQVVRGDSAAYFCASSPRLAGGLNTGELFFGEGSRLTVL.

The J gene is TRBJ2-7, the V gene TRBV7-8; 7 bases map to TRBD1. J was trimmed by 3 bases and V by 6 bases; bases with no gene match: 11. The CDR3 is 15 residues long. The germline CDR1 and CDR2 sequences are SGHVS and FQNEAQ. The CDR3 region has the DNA TGTGCCAGCAGACCAAGACAGGGACATTACTACGAGCAGTACTTC. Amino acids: CASRPRQGHYYEQYF.